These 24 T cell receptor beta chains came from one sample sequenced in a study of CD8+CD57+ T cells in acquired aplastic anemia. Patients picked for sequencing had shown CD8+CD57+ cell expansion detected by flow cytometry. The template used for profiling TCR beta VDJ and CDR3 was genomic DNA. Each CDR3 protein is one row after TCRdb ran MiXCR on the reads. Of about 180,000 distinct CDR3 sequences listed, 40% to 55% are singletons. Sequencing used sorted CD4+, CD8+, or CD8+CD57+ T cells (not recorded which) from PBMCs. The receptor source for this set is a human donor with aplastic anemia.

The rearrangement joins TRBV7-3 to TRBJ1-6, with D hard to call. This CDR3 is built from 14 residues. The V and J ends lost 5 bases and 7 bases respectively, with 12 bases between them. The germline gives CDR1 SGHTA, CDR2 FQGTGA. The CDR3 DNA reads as TGTGCCAGCAGCAGTGGGCCGGAGAATTCACCCCTCCACTTT. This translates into CASSSGPENSPLHF.

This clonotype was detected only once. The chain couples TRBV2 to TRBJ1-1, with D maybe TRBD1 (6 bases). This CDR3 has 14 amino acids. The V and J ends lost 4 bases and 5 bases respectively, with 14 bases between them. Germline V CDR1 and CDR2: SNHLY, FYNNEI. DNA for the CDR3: TGTGCCAGCAGTGCTCACGGGGGCGAGACTGAAGCTTTCTTT. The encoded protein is CASSAHGGETEAFF.

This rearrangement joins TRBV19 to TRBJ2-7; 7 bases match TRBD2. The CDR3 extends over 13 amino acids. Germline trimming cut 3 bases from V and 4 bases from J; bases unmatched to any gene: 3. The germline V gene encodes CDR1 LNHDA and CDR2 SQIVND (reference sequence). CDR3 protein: CASSMGGKYEQYF. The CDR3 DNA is TGTGCCAGTAGTATGGGAGGGAAGTACGAGCAGTACTTC.

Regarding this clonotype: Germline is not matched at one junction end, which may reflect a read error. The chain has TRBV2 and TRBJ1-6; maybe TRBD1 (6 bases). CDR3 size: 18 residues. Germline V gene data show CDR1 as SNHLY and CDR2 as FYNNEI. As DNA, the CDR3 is TGTGCCAGCAGTGAACAGGCGGCTAGACAGGCGTTACATTCATCCCTCCACTTT. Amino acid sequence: CASSEQAARQALHSSLHF.

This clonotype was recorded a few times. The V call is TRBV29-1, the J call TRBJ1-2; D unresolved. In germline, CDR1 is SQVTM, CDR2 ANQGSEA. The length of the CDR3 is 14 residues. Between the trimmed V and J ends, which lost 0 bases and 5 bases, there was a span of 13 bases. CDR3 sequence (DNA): TGCAGCGTTGAAGATGGCACAGCAACATATGGCTACACCTTC. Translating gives CSVEDGTATYGYTF.

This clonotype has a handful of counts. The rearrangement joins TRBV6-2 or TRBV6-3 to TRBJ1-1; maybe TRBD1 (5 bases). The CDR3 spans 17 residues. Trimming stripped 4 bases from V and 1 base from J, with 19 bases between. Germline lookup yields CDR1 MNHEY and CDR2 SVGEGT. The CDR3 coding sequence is TGTGCCAGCAGTTCCCCCGGGCAGGGCCGTGGGAACACTGAAGCTTTCTTT. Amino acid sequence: CASSSPGQGRGNTEAFF.

CDR3: CASSYSGRERTGELFF. The CDR3 DNA is TGTGCCAGCAGTTACTCGGGCAGGGAGAGGACCGGGGAGCTGTTTTTT. This sequence joins TRBV6-5 and TRBJ2-2, with D tentatively TRBD1 or TRBD2 (5 bases each). The V and J ends lost 0 bases and 5 bases respectively, with 13 bases between them. There are 16 residues in the CDR3. Germline CDR1 is MNHEY and CDR2 is SVGAGI.

For the CDR3, the DNA is TGTGCCACCAGCAGAGATCGCGTCAACGCAGATACGCAGTATTTT. Translating gives CATSRDRVNADTQYF. This chain joins TRBV15 and TRBJ2-3; D not resolved. The CDR3 is made up of 15 amino acids. The V gene's germline CDR1 is LNHNV and CDR2 YYDKDF (reference sequence). V lost 0 bases and J 4 bases, leaving 11 bases between the germline ends.

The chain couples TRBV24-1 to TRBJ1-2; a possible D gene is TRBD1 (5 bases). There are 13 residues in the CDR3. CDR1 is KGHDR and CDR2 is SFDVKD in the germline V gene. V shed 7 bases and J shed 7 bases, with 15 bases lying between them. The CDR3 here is CATRAQGIGGYTF. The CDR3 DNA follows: TGTGCCACCAGAGCCCAGGGAATAGGTGGCTACACCTTC.

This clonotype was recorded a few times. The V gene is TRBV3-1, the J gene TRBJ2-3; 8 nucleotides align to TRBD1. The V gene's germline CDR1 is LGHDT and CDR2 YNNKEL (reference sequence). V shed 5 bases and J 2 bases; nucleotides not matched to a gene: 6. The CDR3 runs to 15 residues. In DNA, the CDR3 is TGTGCCAGCAGCAACCAGGGGGCTACCACAGATACGCAGTATTTT. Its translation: CASSNQGATTDTQYF.

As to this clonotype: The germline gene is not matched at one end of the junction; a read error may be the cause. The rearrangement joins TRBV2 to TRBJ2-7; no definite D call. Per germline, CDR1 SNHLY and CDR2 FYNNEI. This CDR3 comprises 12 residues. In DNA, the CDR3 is TGTGCCAGCAGTGAAGCGCGTGTTCTCGAACACTTC. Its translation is CASSEARVLEHF.

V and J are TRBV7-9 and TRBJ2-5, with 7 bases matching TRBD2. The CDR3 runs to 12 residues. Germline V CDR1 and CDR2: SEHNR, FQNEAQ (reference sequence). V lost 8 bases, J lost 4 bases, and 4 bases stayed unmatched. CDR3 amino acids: CASSGGRETQYF. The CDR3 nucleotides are TGTGCCAGCTCCGGCGGGAGAGAGACCCAGTACTTC.

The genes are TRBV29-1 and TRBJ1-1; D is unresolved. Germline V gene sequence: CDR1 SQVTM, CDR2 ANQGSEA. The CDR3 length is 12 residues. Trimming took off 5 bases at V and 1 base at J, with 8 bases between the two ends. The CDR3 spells CSVNSRNTEAFF. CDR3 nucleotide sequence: TGCAGCGTTAATTCACGGAACACTGAAGCTTTCTTT. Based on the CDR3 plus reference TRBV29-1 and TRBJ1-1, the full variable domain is SAVISQKPSRDICQRGTSLTIQCQVDSQVTMMFWYRQQPGQSLTLIATANQGSEATYESGFVIDKFPISRPNLTFSTLTVSNMSPEDSSIYLCSVNSRNTEAFFGQGTRLTVV.

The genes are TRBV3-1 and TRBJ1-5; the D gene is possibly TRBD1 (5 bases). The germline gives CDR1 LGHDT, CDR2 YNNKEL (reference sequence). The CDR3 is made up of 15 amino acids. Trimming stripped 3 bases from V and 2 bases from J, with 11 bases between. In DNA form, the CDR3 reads TGTGCCAGCAGCCACGGGGGAGCGGGCAATCAGCCCCAGCATTTT. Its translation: CASSHGGAGNQPQHF. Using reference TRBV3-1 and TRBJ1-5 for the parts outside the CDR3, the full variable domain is DTAVSQTPKYLVTQMGNDKSIKCEQNLGHDTMYWYKQDSKKFLKIMFSYNNKELIINETVPNRFSPKSPDKAHLNLHINSLELGDSAVYFCASSHGGAGNQPQHFGDGTRLSIL.

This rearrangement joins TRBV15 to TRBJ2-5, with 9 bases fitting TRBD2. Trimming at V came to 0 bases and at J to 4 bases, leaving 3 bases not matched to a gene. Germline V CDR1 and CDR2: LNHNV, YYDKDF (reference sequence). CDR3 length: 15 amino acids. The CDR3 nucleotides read TGTGCCACCAGCAGAGATGGGGGACTAGCAGAGACCCAGTACTTC. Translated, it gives CATSRDGGLAETQYF.

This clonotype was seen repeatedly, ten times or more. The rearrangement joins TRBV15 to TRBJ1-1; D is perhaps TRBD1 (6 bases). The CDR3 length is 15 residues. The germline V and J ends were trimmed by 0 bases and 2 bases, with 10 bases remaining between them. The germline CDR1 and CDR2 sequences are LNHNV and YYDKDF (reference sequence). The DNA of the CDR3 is TGTGCCACCAGCAGAGATCGGGGGCAAAACACTGAAGCTTTCTTT. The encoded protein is CATSRDRGQNTEAFF.

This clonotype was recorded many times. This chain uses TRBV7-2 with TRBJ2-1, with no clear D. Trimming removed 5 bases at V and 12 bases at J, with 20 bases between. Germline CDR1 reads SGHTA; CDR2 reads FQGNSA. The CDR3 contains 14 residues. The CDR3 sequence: CASSPRGRGPRQFF. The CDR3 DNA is TGTGCCAGCAGCCCACGTGGCCGCGGTCCCCGGCAGTTCTTC.

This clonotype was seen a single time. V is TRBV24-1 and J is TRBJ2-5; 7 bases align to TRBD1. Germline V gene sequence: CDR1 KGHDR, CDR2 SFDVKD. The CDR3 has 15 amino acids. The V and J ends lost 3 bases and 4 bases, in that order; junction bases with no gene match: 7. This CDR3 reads CATSDRDRGRETQYF. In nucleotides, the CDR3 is TGTGCCACCAGTGATCGGGACAGAGGACGAGAGACCCAGTACTTC.

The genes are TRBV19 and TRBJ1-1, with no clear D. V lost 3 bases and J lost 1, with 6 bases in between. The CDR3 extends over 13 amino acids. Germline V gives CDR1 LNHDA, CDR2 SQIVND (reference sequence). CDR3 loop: CASSIQGNTEAFF. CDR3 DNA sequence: TGTGCCAGTAGTATCCAAGGGAACACTGAAGCTTTCTTT.

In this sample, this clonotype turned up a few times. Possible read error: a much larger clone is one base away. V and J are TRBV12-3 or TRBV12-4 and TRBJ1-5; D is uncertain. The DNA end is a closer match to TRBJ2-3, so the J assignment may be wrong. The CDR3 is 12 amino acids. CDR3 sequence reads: CASNTLGQPQYF. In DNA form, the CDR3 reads TGTGCCAGCAACACACTTGGTCAGCCCCAGTATTTT.

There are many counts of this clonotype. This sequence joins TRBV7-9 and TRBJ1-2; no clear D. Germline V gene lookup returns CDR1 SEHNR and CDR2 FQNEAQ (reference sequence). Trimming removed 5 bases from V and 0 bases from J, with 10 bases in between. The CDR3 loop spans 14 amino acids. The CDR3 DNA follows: TGTGCCAGCAGCCCCGGGTCTACTAACTATGGCTACACCTTC. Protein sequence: CASSPGSTNYGYTF. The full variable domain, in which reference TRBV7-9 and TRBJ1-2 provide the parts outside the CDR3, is DTGVSQNPRHKITKRGQNVTFRCDPISEHNRLYWYRQTLGQGPEFLTYFQNEAQLEKSRLLSDRFSAERPKGSFSTLEIQRTEQGDSAMYLCASSPGSTNYGYTFGSGTRLTVV.

CDR3 in amino acids: CASSVGGSGNEQFF. CDR3 sequence (DNA): TGTGCCAGCAGCGTAGGCGGTTCCGGCAATGAGCAGTTCTTC. The rearrangement links TRBV9 to TRBJ2-1, with D unresolved. The germline V gene encodes CDR1 SGDLS and CDR2 YYNGEE. The CDR3 totals 14 residues. The ends were cut back, 0 bases at V and 6 bases at J, with 10 bases in the middle.

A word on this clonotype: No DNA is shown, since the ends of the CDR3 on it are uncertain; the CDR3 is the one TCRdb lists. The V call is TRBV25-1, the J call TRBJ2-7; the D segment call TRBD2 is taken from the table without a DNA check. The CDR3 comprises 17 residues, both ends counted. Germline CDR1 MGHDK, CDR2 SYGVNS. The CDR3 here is CACSARGGGAPQGEQYF.

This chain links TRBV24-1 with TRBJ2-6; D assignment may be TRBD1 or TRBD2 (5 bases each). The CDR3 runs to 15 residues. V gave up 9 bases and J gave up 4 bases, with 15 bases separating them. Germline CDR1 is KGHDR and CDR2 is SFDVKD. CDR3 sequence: CATQGGQRGANVLTF. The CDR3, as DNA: TGTGCCACCCAGGGTGGTCAGCGGGGGGCCAACGTCCTGACTTTC.